The 30 T cell receptor beta chains given below trace back to one sample, sequenced in a study of T cells after yellow fever vaccination. One entry per CDR3 protein results from TCRdb running MiXCR on the 5' RACE reads. This sample has some 200,000 distinct CDR3 sequences, with 9.5% to 11% found just once. The specimen comprised CD8+ T cells sorted from PBMCs, sampled 15 days after the yellow fever booster vaccination. These receptors were taken from a man between 18 and 35 years old who received the YFV17D yellow fever vaccine.

Only a few counts were recorded for this clonotype. The chain has TRBV27 and TRBJ2-3; TRBD2 matches at 12 bases. This CDR3 is built from 18 residues. The germline CDR1 and CDR2 sequences are MNHEY and SMNVEV (reference sequence). Trimming removed 7 bases from V and 0 bases from J; junction bases left unmatched: 11. Here the CDR3 reads CASTTSSGGASSTDTQYF. CDR3 in DNA: TGTGCCAGCACAACTTCTAGCGGGGGGGCCTCAAGCACAGATACGCAGTATTTT.

This clonotype appeared a few times. The chain combines TRBV7-9 with TRBJ2-7; D is possibly TRBD1 or TRBD2 (5 bases each). The CDR3 contains 15 residues. The V and J ends lost 6 bases and 3 bases respectively, with 18 bases between them. CDR1 SEHNR and CDR2 FQNEAQ come from the germline V gene (reference sequence). CDR3 amino acids: CASRTGAAGGYEQYF. Written as DNA, the CDR3 is TGTGCCAGCAGGACCGGGGCGGCTGGTGGCTACGAGCAGTACTTC.

This clonotype showed up just a few times. V gene TRBV3-1 combines with J gene TRBJ2-7; possibly TRBD1 for D (5 bases). The V gene lost 0 bases and the J gene lost 3 bases, with 18 bases spanning the gap. This CDR3 is built from 17 residues. Germline V CDR1 and CDR2: LGHDT, YNNKEL (reference sequence). CDR3 DNA: TGTGCCAGCAGCCAAGATCGGATGGGCCAGGGCTTCTACGAGCAGTACTTC. It translates to CASSQDRMGQGFYEQYF.

The V gene is TRBV3-1, the J gene TRBJ2-4, with unresolved D. In germline, CDR1 is LGHDT, CDR2 YNNKEL (reference sequence). CDR3 length: 15 residues. V was trimmed by 0 bases and J by 6 bases, leaving 12 bases between them. CDR3 protein: CASSQDRVSANIQYF. The CDR3 region has the DNA TGTGCCAGCAGCCAAGATAGGGTTTCGGCAAACATTCAGTACTTC. Supplemented by reference TRBV3-1 and TRBJ2-4, the full variable domain reads DTAVSQTPKYLVTQMGNDKSIKCEQNLGHDTMYWYKQDSKKFLKIMFSYNNKELIINETVPNRFSPKSPDKAHLNLHINSLELGDSAVYFCASSQDRVSANIQYFGAGTRLSVL.

The chain joins TRBV7-2 to TRBJ1-1; a weak D match, TRBD1 (6 bases). Trimming shortened V by 5 bases and J by 5 bases, and 21 bases separated the two germline ends. Germline CDR1 and CDR2: SGHTA and FQGNSA. The CDR3 is 16 amino acids. CDR3 sequence reads: CASSLLRGGVGTEAFF. The CDR3 DNA reads as TGTGCCAGCAGCCTCTTACGCGGGGGCGTTGGTACTGAAGCTTTCTTT.

The chain is built from TRBV19 and TRBJ2-3; 8 nucleotides agree with TRBD1. The J segment lost 0 bases and the V segment lost 3 bases, leaving 2 bases of the junction unmatched. Looked up from germline, CDR1 is LNHDA and CDR2 is SQIVND (reference sequence). This CDR3 has 15 amino acids. CDR3 bases: TGTGCCAGTAGTATGGACAGGGCGAGCACAGATACGCAGTATTTT. As protein: CASSMDRASTDTQYF. The full variable domain, its missing parts supplied by reference TRBV19 and TRBJ2-3, is DGGITQSPKYLFRKEGQNVTLSCEQNLNHDAMYWYRQDPGQGLRLIYYSQIVNDFQKGDIAEGYSVSREKKESFPLTVTSAQKNPTAFYLCASSMDRASTDTQYFGPGTRLTVL.

This clonotype has more than one count but fewer than ten. The chain combines TRBV20-1 with TRBJ2-7; 8 bases map to TRBD1. Germline V gene sequence: CDR1 DFQATT, CDR2 SNEGSKA (reference sequence). V lost 5 bases and J lost 6; bases outside the gene matches: 9. The CDR3 covers 13 residues. The CDR3 DNA sequence: TGCAGTGCTTGGGACAGGAGGGGCATCGAGCAGTACGTC. Residues: CSAWDRRGIEQYV.

This clonotype was found a few times. J is TRBJ1-4 and V is TRBV9; the D is unclear. Germline CDR1 SGDLS, CDR2 YYNGEE. The CDR3 consists of 15 residues. Trimming removed 2 bases at V and 3 bases at J, with 11 bases between. This CDR3 reads CASSVGGLSNEKLFF. CDR3 sequence (DNA): TGTGCCAGCAGCGTCGGTGGACTGTCTAATGAAAAACTGTTTTTT.

This clonotype was seen more than once but under ten times. The V gene is TRBV6-2 or TRBV6-3, the J gene TRBJ2-1; 7 bases agree with TRBD2. This CDR3 spans 14 amino acids. V lost 7 bases, J lost 1 base, and 4 bases stayed unmatched. Germline-derived CDR1 and CDR2 are MNHEY and SVGEGT. Written as DNA, the CDR3 is TGTGCCAGCAACAACGGGGGGTCCTACAATGAGCAGTTCTTC. It encodes CASNNGGSYNEQFF.

This rearrangement joins TRBV2 to TRBJ2-3; TRBD2 is a possible D gene (6 bases). Looked up from germline, CDR1 is SNHLY and CDR2 is FYNNEI. Trimming removed 3 bases at V and 0 bases at J, with 10 bases between. The CDR3 has 15 amino acids. DNA for the CDR3: TGTGCCAGCAGTGATAAGGGGAGGAGCACAGATACGCAGTATTTT. Translating it yields CASSDKGRSTDTQYF.

This clonotype has at least ten counts. The gene calls are TRBV4-3 and TRBJ2-1, with a weak D call TRBD2 (6 bases). V was pared by 0 bases and J by 0 bases, with 9 bases between. CDR3 length: 16 amino acids. The germline CDR1 and CDR2 sequences are LGHNA and YSLEER. DNA for the CDR3: TGCGCCAGCAGCCAAGATCTGGGGGGCTCCTACAATGAGCAGTTCTTC. As protein: CASSQDLGGSYNEQFF.

In this sample, this clonotype turned up a few times. The V and J genes are TRBV25-1 and TRBJ2-1; 9 bases agree with TRBD2. This CDR3 has 15 amino acids. Germline loops: CDR1 MGHDK, CDR2 SYGVNS. Losses at the gene ends were 6 bases for V and 4 bases for J; bases not matched to a gene: 7. The CDR3 loop reads CASSSLAGYYNEQFF. DNA of the CDR3: TGTGCCAGCAGCTCTCTAGCGGGATATTACAATGAGCAGTTCTTC.

The rearrangement links TRBV4-1 to TRBJ1-4, with TRBD1 matching 7 bases. This CDR3 spans 16 amino acids. J gave up 5 bases and V 1 base, and 7 bases lay outside the gene matches. Germline CDR1 is MGHRA and CDR2 is YSYEKL. The CDR3 nucleotides read TGCGCCAGCAGCCAAGTGGTGGGACAGAGAAATGAAAAACTGTTTTTT. Translating gives CASSQVVGQRNEKLFF.

This clonotype was counted a few times. The genes are TRBV12-3 or TRBV12-4 and TRBJ2-1; 10 bases are a match to TRBD2. This CDR3 has 15 residues. J was trimmed by 4 bases and V by 5 bases; bases with no gene match: 5. The CDR3 is CASSDLAGEYNEQFF. The DNA of the CDR3 is TGTGCCAGCAGTGACCTAGCGGGGGAATACAATGAGCAGTTCTTC.

The CDR3 protein is CASSRRGTEETQYF. The CDR3 DNA reads as TGCGCCAGCAGCCGCAGGGGGACAGAAGAGACCCAGTACTTC. This chain joins TRBV4-1 and TRBJ2-5; 7 nucleotides agree with TRBD1. Germline V gene lookup returns CDR1 MGHRA and CDR2 YSYEKL. The CDR3 has 14 amino acids. V trimming: 4 bases; J trimming: 3 bases; junction bases outside the gene matches: 5.

There are many counts of this clonotype. V gene TRBV7-9 combines with J gene TRBJ2-5; D possibly corresponds to TRBD1 (6 bases). The germline CDR1 and CDR2 sequences are SEHNR and FQNEAQ (reference sequence). The ends were cut back, 5 bases at V and 2 bases at J, with 18 bases in the middle. The CDR3 has 16 amino acids. CDR3 bases: TGTGCCAGCAGCGTACAGGGTGTAGTTAGGCAAGAGACCCAGTACTTC. Translated, it gives CASSVQGVVRQETQYF. The full variable domain, with the rest looked up from reference TRBV7-9 and TRBJ2-5, is DTGVSQNPRHKITKRGQNVTFRCDPISEHNRLYWYRQTLGQGPEFLTYFQNEAQLEKSRLLSDRFSAERPKGSFSTLEIQRTEQGDSAMYLCASSVQGVVRQETQYFGPGTRLLVL.

This clonotype was counted a few times. The rearrangement uses TRBV27 and TRBJ1-5; no clear D gene. The germline V gene encodes CDR1 MNHEY and CDR2 SMNVEV (reference sequence). CDR3 length: 15 residues. The V end was cut by 4 bases, the J end by 6 bases, with 16 bases between. The CDR3 sequence: CASSSLEVGFQPQHF. The CDR3 region has the DNA TGTGCCAGCAGTTCCTTGGAGGTAGGGTTTCAGCCCCAGCATTTT.

The rearrangement joins TRBV6-5 to TRBJ2-7; D ambiguous. CDR3 length: 13 amino acids. The germline gives CDR1 MNHEY, CDR2 SVGAGI. V shed 11 bases and J shed 4 bases, with 18 bases lying between them. The CDR3 protein is CAAVLGDLYEQYV. As DNA, the CDR3 is TGTGCCGCCGTCCTTGGGGATCTTTACGAGCAGTACGTC.

This clonotype was seen a few times. The chain couples TRBV12-3 or TRBV12-4 to TRBJ2-5; weak D call: TRBD2 (5 bases). V lost 7 bases to trimming and J lost 5 bases, with 11 bases between them. This CDR3 has 12 amino acids. The CDR3 is CASTTEEETQYF. The CDR3 coding sequence is TGTGCCAGCACCACGGAGGAGGAGACCCAGTACTTC.

This clonotype was observed at least ten times. The J gene is TRBJ2-1, the V gene TRBV7-6; 11 nucleotides agree with TRBD2. This CDR3 has 16 amino acids. Trimming at V came to 2 bases and at J to 3 bases, leaving 3 bases not matched to a gene. CDR1 is SGHVS and CDR2 is FNYEAQ in the germline V gene. CDR3 region: CASSLLSGGGYNEQFF. The CDR3 DNA follows: TGTGCCAGCAGCTTACTTAGCGGGGGGGGCTACAATGAGCAGTTCTTC.

The chain is built from TRBV7-9 and TRBJ1-4; D gene ambiguous. The CDR3 loop spans 12 amino acids. CDR1 is SEHNR, CDR2 FQNEAQ, per germline (reference sequence). The germline V and J ends were trimmed by 7 bases and 8 bases, with 11 bases remaining between them. In nucleotides, the CDR3 is TGTGCCAGCAATGTATTACAGGAAAAACTGTTTTTT. Translation: CASNVLQEKLFF. Supplemented by reference TRBV7-9 and TRBJ1-4, the full variable domain reads DTGVSQNPRHKITKRGQNVTFRCDPISEHNRLYWYRQTLGQGPEFLTYFQNEAQLEKSRLLSDRFSAERPKGSFSTLEIQRTEQGDSAMYLCASNVLQEKLFFGSGTQLSVL.

V and J are TRBV7-9 and TRBJ1-2; D call uncertain. V gave up 5 bases and J gave up 2 bases, with 18 bases separating them. Germline CDR1 SEHNR, CDR2 FQNEAQ (reference sequence). The CDR3 length is 16 residues. The CDR3 is CASSVVRARSNYGYTF. The DNA of the CDR3 is TGTGCCAGCAGCGTGGTTCGCGCCCGTTCCAACTATGGCTACACCTTC.

This clonotype came up a few times. The chain is built from TRBV9 and TRBJ1-1, with a tentative D call TRBD1 (5 bases). Germline CDR1 is SGDLS and CDR2 is YYNGEE. The CDR3 sequence is 14 residues long. Trimming took 2 bases from V and 4 from J, leaving 12 bases between them. CDR3 DNA sequence: TGTGCCAGCAGCGTTAGGGGTGGAGGCACTGAAGCTTTCTTT. As protein: CASSVRGGGTEAFF.

The chain is built from TRBV6-5 and TRBJ2-1; TRBD2 matches 9 bases. After removal of 0 bases from V and 8 bases from J, the junction contained 5 bases not matched to a gene. The CDR3 covers 15 residues. The germline gives CDR1 MNHEY, CDR2 SVGAGI. The CDR3 is CASSYSAGGPYEQFF. The CDR3 nucleotides read TGTGCCAGCAGTTACTCTGCGGGGGGGCCATATGAGCAGTTCTTC.

This clonotype was seen at least ten times. This chain joins TRBV28 and TRBJ2-7; 9 bases align to TRBD1. The germline V gene has CDR1 MDHEN and CDR2 SYDVKM. The V and J ends lost 8 bases and 5 bases, in that order; junction bases with no gene match: 7. This CDR3 spans 13 amino acids. CDR3 sequence: CASSYRGLNEQYF. For the CDR3, the DNA is TGTGCCAGCTCCTACAGGGGGCTAAACGAGCAGTACTTC.

This clonotype was observed at least ten times. This sequence joins TRBV4-1 and TRBJ2-5, with D perhaps matching TRBD1 (6 bases). This CDR3 has 14 residues. V was pared by 8 bases and J by 4 bases, with 17 bases between. The germline V gene encodes CDR1 MGHRA and CDR2 YSYEKL. The DNA of the CDR3 is TGCGCCAGCTCATGGGCAGGGACATCAGAGACCCAGTACTTC. The encoded protein is CASSWAGTSETQYF.

This clonotype was found many times. This sequence joins TRBV7-9 and TRBJ1-6; D unclear. The V gene lost 5 bases and the J gene lost 9 bases, with 17 bases spanning the gap. Looked up from germline, CDR1 is SEHNR and CDR2 is FQNEAQ (reference sequence). CDR3 length equals 15 residues. CDR3 protein: CASSPPGTGGSPLHF. The CDR3 DNA reads as TGTGCCAGCAGCCCCCCCGGTACGGGAGGTTCACCCCTCCACTTT.

This clonotype was observed a handful of times. The chain joins TRBV2 to TRBJ2-6; D perhaps matches TRBD1 (6 bases). This CDR3 region has 16 residues. Trimming cost V 4 bases and J 0 bases, with 10 bases left between them. Germline V gene sequence: CDR1 SNHLY, CDR2 FYNNEI. The DNA for the CDR3 is TGTGCCAGCAGTGTGACAGGAGACTCTGGGGCCAACGTCCTGACTTTC. Amino acids: CASSVTGDSGANVLTF. Looking up the rest from reference TRBV2 and TRBJ2-6 gives the full variable domain: EPEVTQTPSHQVTQMGQEVILRCVPISNHLYFYWYRQILGQKVEFLVSFYNNEISEKSEIFDDQFSVERPDGSNFTLKIRSTKLEDSAMYFCASSVTGDSGANVLTFGAGSRLTVL.

V and J are TRBV6-6 and TRBJ1-1; maybe TRBD1 (5 bases). This CDR3 is 14 amino acids long. CDR1 is MNHNY and CDR2 is SVGAGI in the germline V gene (reference sequence). With 5 bases removed from V and 1 base from J, the gap between germline ends came to 11 bases. The CDR3 is CASSQGRSNTEAFF. CDR3 nucleotide sequence: TGTGCCAGCAGTCAGGGACGGTCGAACACTGAAGCTTTCTTT.

In this sample, this clonotype turned up many times. The chain joins TRBV19 to TRBJ1-2; unclear D gene. Germline CDR1 reads LNHDA; CDR2 reads SQIVND (reference sequence). The CDR3 is made up of 10 amino acids. The V end was cut by 7 bases, the J end by 6 bases, with 6 bases between. The CDR3 nucleotides are TGTGCCAGTAAGGCGGATGGCTACACCTTC. Translated: CASKADGYTF.